Below are 3 T cell receptor beta chains sequenced from a single sample in a study of cytomegalovirus exposure and HLA in healthy donors. This PCR relied on a set of 60 Vbeta primers and 13 Jbeta primers. Data came from immunoSEQ multiplex PCR; TCRdb stores just in-frame clones and leaves some out. Of about 96,000 clones listed, approximately 72% are singletons. The sequenced sample consisted of PBMCs. These TCRs come from a woman between 65 and 79 years old in good health and CMV-seropositive.

The chain uses TRBV19 and TRBJ1-6, with 12 bases that match TRBD1. The CDR3 has 15 amino acids. V lost 3 bases, J lost 7 bases, and 1 base stayed unmatched. Germline-derived CDR1 and CDR2 are LNHDA and SQIVND (reference sequence). CDR3 region: CASSMGQGANSPLHF. The CDR3 DNA reads TGTGCCAGTAGTATGGGACAGGGGGCGAATTCACCCCTCCACTTT. Based on the CDR3 plus reference TRBV19 and TRBJ1-6, the full variable domain is DGGITQSPKYLFRKEGQNVTLSCEQNLNHDAMYWYRQDPGQGLRLIYYSQIVNDFQKGDIAEGYSVSREKKESFPLTVTSAQKNPTAFYLCASSMGQGANSPLHFGNGTRLTVT.

The V and J genes are TRBV7-2 and TRBJ2-1; possibly TRBD2 for D (5 bases). This CDR3 is built from 12 residues. V lost 2 bases, J lost 8 bases, and 7 bases lay in between. The germline V gene encodes CDR1 SGHTA and CDR2 FQGNSA. The CDR3 sequence is CASSLRRDEQFF. Here the CDR3 DNA reads TGTGCCAGCAGCTTAAGGCGGGATGAGCAGTTCTTC.

V gene TRBV9 combines with J gene TRBJ2-6; 8 nucleotides line up with TRBD1. CDR1 SGDLS and CDR2 YYNGEE come from the germline V gene. Trimming removed 4 bases from V and 3 bases from J; junction bases left unmatched: 12. The CDR3 spans 18 residues. The DNA of the CDR3 is TGTGCCAGCAGCCCTAGGGGGACAGGCCTTTTTGGGGCCAACGTCCTGACTTTC. Translating gives CASSPRGTGLFGANVLTF.